This record looks at one TCR beta chain sequence and its context. The sample belongs to a study of identical twins. Germline V gives CDR1 SGHVS, CDR2 FNYEAQ. V trimming: 5 bases; J trimming: 2 bases; junction bases outside the gene matches: 9. CDR3 size: 16 residues. The cDNA had a unique molecular identifier and a template-switch universal primer site. Using its own MiXCR run on the 5' RACE reads, TCRdb lists one record per CDR3 protein. This table has around 690,000 distinct CDR3 sequences, 21% appearing once. The data were also submitted as part of a second study, on T cells expressing NK-cell markers. From that report: Seven HCMV-seropositive donors and one seronegative donor made up the eight sequenced donors.

Sequencing was done on a sample of PBMCs. This clonotype was sampled from a woman under 30 in good health. The chain is built from TRBV7-6 and TRBJ2-1; 7 nucleotides align to TRBD2. The CDR3, as DNA: TGTGCCAGCAGCGCCTTTTCGGGAGGCACCTACAATGAGCAGTTCTTC. The encoded protein is CASSAFSGGTYNEQFF.